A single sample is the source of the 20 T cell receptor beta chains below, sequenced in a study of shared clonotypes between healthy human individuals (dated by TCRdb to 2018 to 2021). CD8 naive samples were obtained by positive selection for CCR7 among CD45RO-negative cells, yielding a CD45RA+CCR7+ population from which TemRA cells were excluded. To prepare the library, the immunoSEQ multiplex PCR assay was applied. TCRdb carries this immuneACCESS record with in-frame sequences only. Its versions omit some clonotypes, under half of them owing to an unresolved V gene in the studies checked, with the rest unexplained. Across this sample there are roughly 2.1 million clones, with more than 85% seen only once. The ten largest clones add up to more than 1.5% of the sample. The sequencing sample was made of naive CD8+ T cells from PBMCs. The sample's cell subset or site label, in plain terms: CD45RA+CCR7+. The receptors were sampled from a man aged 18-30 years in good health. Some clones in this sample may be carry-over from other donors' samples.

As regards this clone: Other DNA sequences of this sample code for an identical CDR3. As DNA, the CDR3 is TGTGCCAGCAGTTTATTTCCGGAGATGAACACTGAAGCTTTCTTT. Encoded protein: CASSLFPEMNTEAFF. This chain uses TRBV27 with TRBJ1-1; no firm D call. The CDR3 consists of 15 residues. Per the germline V gene, CDR1 is MNHEY and CDR2 is SMNVEV (reference sequence). V was pared by 1 base and J by 0 bases, with 9 bases between.

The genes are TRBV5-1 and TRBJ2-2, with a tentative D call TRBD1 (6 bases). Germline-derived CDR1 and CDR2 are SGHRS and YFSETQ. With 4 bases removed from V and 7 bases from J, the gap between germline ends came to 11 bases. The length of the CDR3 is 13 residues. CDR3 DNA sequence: TGCGCCAGCAGCCTATGGACAGTCGGGGAGCTGTTTTTT. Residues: CASSLWTVGELFF. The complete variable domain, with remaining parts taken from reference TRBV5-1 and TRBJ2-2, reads KAGVTQTPRYLIKTRGQQVTLSCSPISGHRSVSWYQQTPGQGLQFLFEYFSETQRNKGNFPGRFSGRQFSNSRSEMNVSTLELGDSALYLCASSLWTVGELFFGEGSRLTVL.

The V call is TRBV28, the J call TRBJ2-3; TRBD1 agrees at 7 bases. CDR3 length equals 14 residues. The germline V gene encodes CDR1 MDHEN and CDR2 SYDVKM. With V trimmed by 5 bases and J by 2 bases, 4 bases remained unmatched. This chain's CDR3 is CASSTQGSTDTQYF. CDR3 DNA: TGTGCCAGCAGTACACAGGGGTCCACAGATACGCAGTATTTT.

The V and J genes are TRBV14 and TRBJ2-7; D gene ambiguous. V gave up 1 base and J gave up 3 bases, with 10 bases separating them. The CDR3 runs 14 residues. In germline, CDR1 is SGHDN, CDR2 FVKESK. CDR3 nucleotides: TGTGCCAGCAGCCAAGTTGAGACTTACTACGAGCAGTACTTC. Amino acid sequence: CASSQVETYYEQYF.

CDR3 residues: CASGNRDSYEQYF. The CDR3 DNA is TGTGCCAGCGGGAACAGGGACTCCTACGAGCAGTACTTC. The J gene is TRBJ2-7, the V gene TRBV11-2; possible D gene TRBD1, 6 bases. CDR3 length: 13 residues. The germline V and J ends were trimmed by 8 bases and 0 bases, with 11 bases remaining between them. Germline loops: CDR1 SGHAT, CDR2 FQNNGV.

This CDR3 is CAWASGGWHGYTF. CDR3 in DNA: TGTGCCTGGGCCAGCGGAGGTTGGCATGGCTACACCTTC. This sequence joins TRBV30 and TRBJ1-2; no definite D call. Deletions cut 5 bases from V and 6 bases from J, with 16 bases between. The CDR3 has 13 amino acids. Germline V gene sequence: CDR1 GTSNPN, CDR2 SVGIG (reference sequence).

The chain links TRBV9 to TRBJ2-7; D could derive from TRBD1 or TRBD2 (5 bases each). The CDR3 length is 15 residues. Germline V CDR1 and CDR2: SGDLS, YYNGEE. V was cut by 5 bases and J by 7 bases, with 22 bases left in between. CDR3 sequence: CASRRKGTRLREQYF. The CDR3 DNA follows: TGTGCCAGCAGGCGGAAAGGGACCCGACTGAGGGAGCAGTACTTC.

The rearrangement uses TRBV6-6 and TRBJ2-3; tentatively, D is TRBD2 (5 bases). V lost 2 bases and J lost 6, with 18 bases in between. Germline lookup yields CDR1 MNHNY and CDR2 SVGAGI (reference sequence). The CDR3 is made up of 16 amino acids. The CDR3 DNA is TGTGCCAGCAGTTACCACCCCGCACTAGGTACCGATACGCAGTATTTT. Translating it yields CASSYHPALGTDTQYF.

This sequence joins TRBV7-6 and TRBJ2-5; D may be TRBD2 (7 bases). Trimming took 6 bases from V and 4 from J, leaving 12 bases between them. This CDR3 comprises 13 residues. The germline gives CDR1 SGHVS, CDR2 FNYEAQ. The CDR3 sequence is CASRRGGGETQYF. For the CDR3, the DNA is TGTGCCAGCAGGAGGGGGGGCGGAGAGACCCAGTACTTC.

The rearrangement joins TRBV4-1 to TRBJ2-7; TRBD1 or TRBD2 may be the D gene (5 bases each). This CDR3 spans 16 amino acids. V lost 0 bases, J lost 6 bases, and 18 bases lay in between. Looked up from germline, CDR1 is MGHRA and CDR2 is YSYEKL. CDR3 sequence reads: CASSQDLRMGDCEQYF. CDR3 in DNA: TGCGCCAGCAGCCAAGATCTGAGGATGGGGGATTGCGAGCAGTACTTC.

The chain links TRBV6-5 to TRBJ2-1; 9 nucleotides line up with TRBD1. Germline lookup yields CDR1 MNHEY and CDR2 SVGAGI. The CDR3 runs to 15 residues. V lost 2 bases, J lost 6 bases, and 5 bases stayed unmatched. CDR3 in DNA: TGTGCCAGCAGTTACGGGACAGGGATAGTCAATGAGCAGTTCTTC. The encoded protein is CASSYGTGIVNEQFF.

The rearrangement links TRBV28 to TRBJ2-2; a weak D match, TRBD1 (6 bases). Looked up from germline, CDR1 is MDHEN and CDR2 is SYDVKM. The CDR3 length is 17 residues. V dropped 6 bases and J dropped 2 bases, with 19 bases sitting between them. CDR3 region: CASSLYLSGTNTGELFF. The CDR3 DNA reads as TGTGCCAGCAGCCTTTACCTATCCGGGACAAACACCGGGGAGCTGTTTTTT.

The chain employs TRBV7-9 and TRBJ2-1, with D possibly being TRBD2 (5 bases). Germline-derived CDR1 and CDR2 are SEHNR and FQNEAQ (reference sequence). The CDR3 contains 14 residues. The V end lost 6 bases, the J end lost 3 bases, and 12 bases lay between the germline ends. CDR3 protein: CASRGSEVYNEQFF. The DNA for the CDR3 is TGTGCCAGCAGGGGGAGTGAGGTCTACAATGAGCAGTTCTTC.

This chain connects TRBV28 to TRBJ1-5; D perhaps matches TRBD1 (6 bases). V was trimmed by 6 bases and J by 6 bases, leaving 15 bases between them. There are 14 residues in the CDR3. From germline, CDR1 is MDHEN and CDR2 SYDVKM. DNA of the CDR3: TGTGCCAGCAGGGGTTGGGGGGGCCTTCAGCCCCAGCATTTT. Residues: CASRGWGGLQPQHF.

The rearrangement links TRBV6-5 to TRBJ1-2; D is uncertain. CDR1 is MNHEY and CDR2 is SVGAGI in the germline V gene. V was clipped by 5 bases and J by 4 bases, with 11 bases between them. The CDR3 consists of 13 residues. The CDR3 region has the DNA TGTGCCAGCAGTGGGAGAAAGACCTATGGCTACACCTTC. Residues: CASSGRKTYGYTF.

CDR3: CASSEGAQPQHF. The CDR3 nucleotides read TGTGCCAGCAGTGAAGGGGCTCAGCCCCAGCATTTT. This sequence joins TRBV28 and TRBJ1-5; D perhaps matches TRBD1 (5 bases). This CDR3 has 12 residues. Trimming removed 5 bases from V and 6 bases from J, with 8 bases in between. Germline V gene data show CDR1 as MDHEN and CDR2 as SYDVKM.

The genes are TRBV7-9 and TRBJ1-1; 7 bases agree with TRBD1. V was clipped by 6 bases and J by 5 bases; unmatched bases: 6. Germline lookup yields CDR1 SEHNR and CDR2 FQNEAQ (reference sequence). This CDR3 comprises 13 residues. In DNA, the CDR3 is TGTGCCAGCAGGTCAACAGGGGTGACTGAAGCTTTCTTT. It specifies CASRSTGVTEAFF.

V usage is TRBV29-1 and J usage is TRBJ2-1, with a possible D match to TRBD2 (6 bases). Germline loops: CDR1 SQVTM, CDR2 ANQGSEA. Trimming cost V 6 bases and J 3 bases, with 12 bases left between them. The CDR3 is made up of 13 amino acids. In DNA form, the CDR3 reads TGCAGCGTGGAGACTAGACTCTACAATGAGCAGTTCTTC. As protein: CSVETRLYNEQFF.

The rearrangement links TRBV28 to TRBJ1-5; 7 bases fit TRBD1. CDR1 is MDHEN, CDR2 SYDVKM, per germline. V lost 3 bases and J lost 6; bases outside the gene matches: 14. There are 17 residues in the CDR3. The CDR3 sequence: CASSFKAGGGRGQPQHF. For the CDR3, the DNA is TGTGCCAGCAGTTTTAAGGCGGGAGGGGGCCGTGGTCAGCCCCAGCATTTT.

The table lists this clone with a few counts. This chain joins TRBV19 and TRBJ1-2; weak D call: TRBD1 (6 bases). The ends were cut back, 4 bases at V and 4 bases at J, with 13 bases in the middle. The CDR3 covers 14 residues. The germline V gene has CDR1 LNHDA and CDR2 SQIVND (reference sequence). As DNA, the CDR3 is TGTGCCAGTAGTAACAGAGCAGGGGCCTATGGCTACACCTTC. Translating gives CASSNRAGAYGYTF.